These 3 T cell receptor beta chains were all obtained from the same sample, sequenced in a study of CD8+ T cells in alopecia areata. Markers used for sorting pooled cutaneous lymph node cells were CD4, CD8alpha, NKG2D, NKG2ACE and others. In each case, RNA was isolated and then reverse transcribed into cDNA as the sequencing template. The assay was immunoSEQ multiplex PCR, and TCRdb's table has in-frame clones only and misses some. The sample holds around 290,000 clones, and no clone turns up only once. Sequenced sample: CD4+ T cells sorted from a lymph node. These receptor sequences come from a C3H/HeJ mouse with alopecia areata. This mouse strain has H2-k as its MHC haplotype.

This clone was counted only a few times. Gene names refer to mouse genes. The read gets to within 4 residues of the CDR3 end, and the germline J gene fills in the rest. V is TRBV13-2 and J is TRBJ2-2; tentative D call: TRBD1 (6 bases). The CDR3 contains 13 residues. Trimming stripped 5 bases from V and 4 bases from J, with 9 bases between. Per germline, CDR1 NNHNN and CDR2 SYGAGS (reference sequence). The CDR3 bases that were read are TGTGCCAGCGGGCAGGGGTTCACCGGG. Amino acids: CASGQGFTG. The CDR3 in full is CASGQGFTGQLYF.

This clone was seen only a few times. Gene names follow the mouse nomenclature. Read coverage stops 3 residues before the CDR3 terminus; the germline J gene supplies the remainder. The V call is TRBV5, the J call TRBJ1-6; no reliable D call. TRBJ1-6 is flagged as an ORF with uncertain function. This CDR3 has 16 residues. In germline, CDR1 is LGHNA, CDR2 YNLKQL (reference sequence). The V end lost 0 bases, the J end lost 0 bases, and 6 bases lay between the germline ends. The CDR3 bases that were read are TGTGCCAGCAGCCAAGAAACAGATTCCTATAATTCGCCC. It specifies CASSQETDSYNSP. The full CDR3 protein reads CASSQETDSYNSPLYF.

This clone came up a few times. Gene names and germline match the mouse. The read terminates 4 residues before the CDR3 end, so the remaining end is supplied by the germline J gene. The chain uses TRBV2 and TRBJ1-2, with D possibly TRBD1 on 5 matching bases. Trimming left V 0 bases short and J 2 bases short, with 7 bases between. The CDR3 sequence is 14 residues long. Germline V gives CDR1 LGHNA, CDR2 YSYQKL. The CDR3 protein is CASSQDPGNSDYTF. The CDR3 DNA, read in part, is TGTGCCAGCAGCCAAGATCCAGGGAACTCC.